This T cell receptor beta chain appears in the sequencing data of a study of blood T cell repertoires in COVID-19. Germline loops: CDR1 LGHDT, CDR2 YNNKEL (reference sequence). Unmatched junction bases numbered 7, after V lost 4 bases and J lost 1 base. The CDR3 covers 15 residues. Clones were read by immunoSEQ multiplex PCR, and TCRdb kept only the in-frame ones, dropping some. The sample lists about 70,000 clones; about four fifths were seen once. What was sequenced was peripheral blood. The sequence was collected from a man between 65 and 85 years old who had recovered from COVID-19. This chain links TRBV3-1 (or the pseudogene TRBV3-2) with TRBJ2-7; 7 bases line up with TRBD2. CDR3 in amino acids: CASSPLVGGSYEQYF. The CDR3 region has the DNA TGTGCCAGCAGCCCCCTTGTCGGGGGGTCCTACGAGCAGTACTTC.